This paragraph covers one T cell receptor beta chain sequence. Its antigen is currently unknown. The record originates from a study of T cell responses to AZD1222 COVID-19 vaccine. Study conclusions and caveats: Targeting of unmutated variant regions was reportedly seen in nearly half of spike-specific TCRs. Spike was spanned by vaccine-associated CD4 TCRs, which were dominant at 160-218 and 743-854.

Assay used: immunoSEQ multiplex PCR; TCRdb lists only in-frame clones, some missing. The top ten clones hold roughly 1.4% of a sample with fewer than 110,000 clones, 86% of them seen once. The CDR3 length is 13 residues. The V gene's germline CDR1 is KGHDR and CDR2 SFDVKD. V shed 9 bases and J shed 3 bases, with 11 bases lying between them. This chain connects TRBV24-1 to TRBJ2-1; D call uncertain. This TCR was recovered from an adult in good health. This specimen consisted of peripheral blood, obtained on day 0 of AZD1222 vaccination. The CDR3 is CATSRTFYNEQFF. The CDR3, as DNA: TGTGCCACCTCCCGGACCTTCTACAATGAGCAGTTCTTC.